These 7 T cell receptor beta chains were all obtained from the same sample, sequenced in a study of cytotoxic CD8 clonotypes in ibrutinib-treated CLL. TCRdb's table, derived via immunoSEQ multiplex PCR, lists solely in-frame clones and lacks some. This repertoire shows fewer than 75,000 clones, 65% to 75% found once; its top ten account for 43%. The starting material was PBMCs, obtained after 12 months of ibrutinib treatment. The receptors originated from a human donor with chronic lymphocytic leukemia.

The chain uses TRBV30 and TRBJ2-7, with D maybe TRBD2 (7 bases). The V end was cut by 5 bases, the J end by 2 bases, with 22 bases between. CDR3 size: 16 residues. Germline V gene lookup returns CDR1 GTSNPN and CDR2 SVGIG (reference sequence). CDR3 amino acids: CAWGIGGARHTYEQYF. The CDR3 nucleotides read TGTGCCTGGGGTATTGGGGGGGCTAGACACACCTACGAGCAGTACTTC.

The chain employs TRBV29-1 and TRBJ2-7, with 9 nucleotides matching TRBD1. The CDR3 has 13 residues. V trimming: 5 bases; J trimming: 6 bases; junction bases outside the gene matches: 8. Germline V gene sequence: CDR1 SQVTM, CDR2 ANQGSEA. Here the CDR3 DNA reads TGCAGCGTTAAGACAGGGGGGGATGGCGAGCAGTACTTC. Protein product: CSVKTGGDGEQYF.

The rearrangement links TRBV30 to TRBJ2-3, with D unclear. Per the germline V gene, CDR1 is GTSNPN and CDR2 is SVGIG (reference sequence). The CDR3 spans 14 residues. Trimming pared 4 bases from V and 0 bases from J, leaving 11 bases between. The CDR3 region has the DNA TGTGCCTGGAAGATCCATGGGAGCACAGATACGCAGTATTTT. Its protein is CAWKIHGSTDTQYF. Based on the CDR3 plus reference TRBV30 and TRBJ2-3, the full variable domain is SQTIHQWPATLVQPVGSPLSLECTVEGTSNPNLYWYRQAAGRGLQLLFYSVGIGQISSEVPQNLSASRPQDRQFILSSKKLLLSDSGFYLCAWKIHGSTDTQYFGPGTRLTVL.

The genes are TRBV7-9 and TRBJ1-2; D ambiguous. The CDR3 contains 13 residues. The V and J ends lost 1 base and 4 bases respectively, with 7 bases between them. Looked up from germline, CDR1 is SEHNR and CDR2 is FQNEAQ (reference sequence). The CDR3 reads CASSLGRLYGYTF. The CDR3 bases are TGTGCCAGCAGCTTAGGACGGCTCTATGGCTACACCTTC.

The count of this clone is one. V usage is TRBV6-1 and J usage is TRBJ1-1; a possible D gene is TRBD1 (6 bases). V was cut by 8 bases and J by 3 bases, with 13 bases left in between. The V gene's germline CDR1 is MNHNS and CDR2 SASEGT. This CDR3 is built from 13 residues. CDR3 bases: TGTGCCAGCCGAGGACAGTCGGACACTGAAGCTTTCTTT. Translation: CASRGQSDTEAFF.

The V gene is TRBV15, the J gene TRBJ2-3; no clear D. The CDR3 runs 13 residues. From germline, CDR1 is LNHNV and CDR2 YYDKDF (reference sequence). The V gene lost 5 bases and the J gene lost 0 bases, with 6 bases spanning the gap. CDR3: CATSGPSTDTQYF. CDR3 bases: TGTGCCACCAGCGGGCCCAGCACAGATACGCAGTATTTT. Variable domain in full (rest from reference TRBV15 and TRBJ2-3): DAMVIQNPRYQVTQFGKPVTLSCSQTLNHNVMYWYQQKSSQAPKLLFHYYDKDFNNEADTPDNFQSRRPNTSFCFLDIRSPGLGDTAMYLCATSGPSTDTQYFGPGTRLTVL.

The V call is TRBV7-9, the J call TRBJ2-7; D call uncertain. Between the trimmed V and J ends, which lost 3 bases and 1 base, there was a span of 10 bases. This CDR3 has 14 residues. Germline CDR1 and CDR2: SEHNR and FQNEAQ (reference sequence). CDR3 amino acids: CASSFQGVSYEQYF. Written as DNA, the CDR3 is TGTGCCAGCAGCTTCCAAGGCGTATCCTACGAGCAGTACTTC.